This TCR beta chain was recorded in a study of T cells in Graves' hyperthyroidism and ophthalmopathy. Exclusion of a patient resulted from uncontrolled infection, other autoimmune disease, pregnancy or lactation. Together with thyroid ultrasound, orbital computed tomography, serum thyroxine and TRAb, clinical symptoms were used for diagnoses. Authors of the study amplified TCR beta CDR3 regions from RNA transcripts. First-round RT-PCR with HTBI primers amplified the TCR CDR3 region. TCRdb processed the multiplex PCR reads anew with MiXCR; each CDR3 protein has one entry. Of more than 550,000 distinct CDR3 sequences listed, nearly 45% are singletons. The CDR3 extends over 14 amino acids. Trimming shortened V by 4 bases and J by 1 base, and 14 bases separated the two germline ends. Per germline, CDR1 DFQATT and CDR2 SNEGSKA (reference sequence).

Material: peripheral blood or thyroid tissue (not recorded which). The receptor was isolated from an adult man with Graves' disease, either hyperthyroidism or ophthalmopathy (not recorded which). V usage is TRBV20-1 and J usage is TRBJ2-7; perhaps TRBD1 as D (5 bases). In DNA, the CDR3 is TGCAGTGCTATCGCCGAAGGGGAATCCTACGAGCAGTACTTC. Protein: CSAIAEGESYEQYF.